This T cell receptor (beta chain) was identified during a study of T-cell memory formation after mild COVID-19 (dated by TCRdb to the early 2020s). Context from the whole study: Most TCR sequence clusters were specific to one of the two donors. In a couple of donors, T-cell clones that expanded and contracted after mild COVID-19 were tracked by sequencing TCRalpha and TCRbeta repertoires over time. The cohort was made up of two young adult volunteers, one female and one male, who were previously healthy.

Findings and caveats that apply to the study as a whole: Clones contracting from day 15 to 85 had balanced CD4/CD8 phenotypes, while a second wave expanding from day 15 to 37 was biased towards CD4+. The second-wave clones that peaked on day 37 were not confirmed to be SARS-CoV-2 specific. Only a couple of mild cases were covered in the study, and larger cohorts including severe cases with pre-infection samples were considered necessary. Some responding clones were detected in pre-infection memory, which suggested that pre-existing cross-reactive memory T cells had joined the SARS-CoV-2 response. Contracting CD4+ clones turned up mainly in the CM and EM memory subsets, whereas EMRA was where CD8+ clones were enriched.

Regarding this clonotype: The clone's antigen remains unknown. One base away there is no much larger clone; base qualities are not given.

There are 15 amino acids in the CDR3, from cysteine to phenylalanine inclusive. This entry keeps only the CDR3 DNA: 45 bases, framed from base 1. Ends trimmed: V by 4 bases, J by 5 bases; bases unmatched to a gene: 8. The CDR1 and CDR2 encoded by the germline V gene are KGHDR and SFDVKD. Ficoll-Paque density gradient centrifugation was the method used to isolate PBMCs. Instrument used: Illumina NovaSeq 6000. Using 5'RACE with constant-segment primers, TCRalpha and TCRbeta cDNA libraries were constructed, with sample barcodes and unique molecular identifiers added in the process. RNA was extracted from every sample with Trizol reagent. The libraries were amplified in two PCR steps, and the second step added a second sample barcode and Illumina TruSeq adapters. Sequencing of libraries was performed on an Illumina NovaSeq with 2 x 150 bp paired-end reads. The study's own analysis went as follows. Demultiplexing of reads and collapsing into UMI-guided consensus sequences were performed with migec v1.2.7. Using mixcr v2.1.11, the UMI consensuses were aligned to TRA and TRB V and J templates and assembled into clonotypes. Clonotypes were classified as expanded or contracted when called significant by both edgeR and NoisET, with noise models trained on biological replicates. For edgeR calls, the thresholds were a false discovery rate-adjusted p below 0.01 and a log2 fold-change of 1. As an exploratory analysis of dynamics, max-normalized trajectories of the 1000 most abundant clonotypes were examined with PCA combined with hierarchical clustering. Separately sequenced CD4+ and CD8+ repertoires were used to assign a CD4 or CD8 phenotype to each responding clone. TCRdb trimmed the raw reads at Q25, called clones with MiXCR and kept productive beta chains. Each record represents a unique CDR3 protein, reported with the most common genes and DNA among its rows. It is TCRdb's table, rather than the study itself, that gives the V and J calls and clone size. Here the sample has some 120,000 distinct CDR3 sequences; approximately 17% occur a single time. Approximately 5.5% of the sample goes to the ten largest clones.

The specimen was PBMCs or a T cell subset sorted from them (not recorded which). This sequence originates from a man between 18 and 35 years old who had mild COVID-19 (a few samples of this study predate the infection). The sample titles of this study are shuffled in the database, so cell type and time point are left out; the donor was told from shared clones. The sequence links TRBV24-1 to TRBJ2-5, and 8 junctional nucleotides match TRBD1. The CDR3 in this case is CATSETGGSGETQYF. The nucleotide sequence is TGTGCCACCAGTGAAACAGGGGGGAGTGGGGAGACCCAGTACTTC.